This TCR beta chain was captured in a study of blood T cell repertoires in COVID-19. For the study at large: PBMCs, B-cell-depleted T cells, or T cells provided the cDNA or gDNA that made up the material.

Participant ages covered about 18 to 95 years across 20 to 30 US areas. Grouping used clinical history reported by participants in a survey and questionnaire. A PCR-confirmed or clinician-diagnosed COVID-19 case had contacted exposed participants within 2 weeks of entry. This clone came up once. Per germline, CDR1 SGHRS and CDR2 YFSETQ. The V segment lost 4 bases and the J segment 3 bases; nucleotides outside the gene matches: 9. The CDR3 is made up of 15 amino acids. The protocol was immunoSEQ multiplex PCR, while the TCRdb copy is restricted to in-frame clones and leaves out a portion. The sample lists some 300,000 clones; more than 90% were seen once.

The clonotype originates from a woman aged 30 to 39 who had been exposed to COVID-19. Material for sequencing was PBMCs or T cells enriched from blood (not recorded which). The chain joins TRBV5-1 to TRBJ1-2; 7 bases agree with TRBD1. For the CDR3, the DNA is TGCGCCAGCAGCACCGGGACAGAAAGTGACTATGGCTACACCTTC. This codes for CASSTGTESDYGYTF.